These 13 T cell receptor beta chains were sequenced from one sample in a study of beta chain features in type 1 diabetes. The study's findings and limits: Shorter TCRB CDR3s, moderately but significantly so, marked every one of the four CD4+ subsets in Type 1 diabetes patients.

These receptors are not linked to any known antigen. Since all of the isolated RNA was reverse transcribed, expressed TCRB transcripts were what got sequenced. Here immunoSEQ multiplex PCR was the method, and the copy in TCRdb shows in-frame clones only, minus some. The sample lists 150,000 or so clones; roughly 60% were seen once. The sequenced sample consisted of naive CD4+ T cells from blood. Source of these receptors: a young man with type 1 diabetes.

V usage is TRBV15 and J usage is TRBJ2-5; TRBD1 might be the D (5 bases). The germline CDR1 and CDR2 sequences are LNHNV and YYDKDF (reference sequence). This CDR3 comprises 13 residues. V was trimmed by 5 bases and J by 5 bases, leaving 12 bases between them. CDR3 in amino acids: CATSPDSYETQYF. In DNA form, the CDR3 reads TGTGCCACCAGCCCAGACAGTTATGAGACCCAGTACTTC.

This chain connects TRBV1 to TRBJ2-3; the DNA was not used to check the table's D call, TRBD2. TRBV1 is deemed a pseudogene. CDR3 length: 15 residues. CDR3 protein: CTSATSGVPRGTQYF. The CDR3 DNA sequence: TGCACCAGCGCGACTAGCGGAGTCCCGAGGGGTACGCAGTATTTT.

As to this clone: Other nucleotide sequences in the sample specify the same CDR3. The CDR3 protein is CASSVSGGRETQYF. The CDR3 bases are TGTGCCAGCAGTGTATCAGGGGGCAGGGAGACCCAGTACTTC. The chain employs TRBV2 and TRBJ2-5; TRBD1 agrees at 8 bases. V lost 4 bases and J lost 5; bases outside the gene matches: 6. This CDR3 has 14 residues. From germline, CDR1 is SNHLY and CDR2 FYNNEI.

The chain combines TRBV30 with TRBJ1-3; TRBD1 is a possible D gene (5 bases). This CDR3 spans 16 amino acids. V was clipped by 2 bases and J by 4 bases, with 18 bases between them. Per the germline V gene, CDR1 is GTSNPN and CDR2 is SVGIG (reference sequence). Here the CDR3 DNA reads TGTGCCTGGAGTACCCAGGGCGCAGGTCCCGGAAACACCATATATTTT. Amino acid sequence: CAWSTQGAGPGNTIYF.

This chain connects TRBV7-9 to TRBJ2-3; possibly TRBD2 for D (6 bases). The V and J ends lost 5 bases and 5 bases respectively, with 17 bases between them. Germline lookup yields CDR1 SEHNR and CDR2 FQNEAQ (reference sequence). There are 15 residues in the CDR3. Here the CDR3 DNA reads TGTGCCAGCAGCGCCCCAGTCGGGGGAAGAGATACGCAGTATTTT. It is translated as CASSAPVGGRDTQYF.

The V and J genes are TRBV29-1 and TRBJ1-3, with a weak D call TRBD1 (6 bases). The V end was cut by 7 bases, the J end by 0 bases, with 10 bases between. Germline CDR1 reads SQVTM; CDR2 reads ANQGSEA. The CDR3 consists of 13 residues. CDR3 in DNA: TGCAGCGCCTCAGGGGACTCTGGAAACACCATATATTTT. Its protein is CSASGDSGNTIYF. The entire variable domain, with the rest obtained from reference TRBV29-1 and TRBJ1-3, is as follows: SAVISQKPSRDICQRGTSLTIQCQVDSQVTMMFWYRQQPGQSLTLIATANQGSEATYESGFVIDKFPISRPNLTFSTLTVSNMSPEDSSIYLCSASGDSGNTIYFGEGSWLTVV.

With respect to this clone: The sample carries other DNA sequences with the same CDR3. The J gene is TRBJ2-7, the V gene TRBV4-3, with D perhaps TRBD1 (5 bases). There are 14 residues in the CDR3. CDR1 is LGHNA, CDR2 YSLEER, per germline. V was clipped by 0 bases and J by 2 bases, with 8 bases between them. The CDR3 DNA reads TGCGCCAGCAGCCAAGAGCCAGGGACCTACGAGCAGTACTTC. Translation gives CASSQEPGTYEQYF.

The chain employs TRBV5-6 and TRBJ2-5; no clear D. Trimming took off 1 base at V and 2 bases at J, with 12 bases between the two ends. CDR1 is SGHDT, CDR2 YYEEEE, per germline. CDR3 length equals 15 residues. The CDR3 DNA reads as TGTGCCAGCAGCTTGCCGGCAGCCCCGCAAGAGACCCAGTACTTC. This encodes CASSLPAAPQETQYF.

This clone appeared a few times. CDR3 sequence (DNA): TGTGCCTGGAGTTCGGTCGCGGGAAAACTGTTTTTT. This encodes CAWSSVAGKLFF. J is TRBJ1-4 and V is TRBV30; D gene uncertain. The CDR3 totals 12 residues. CDR1 is GTSNPN and CDR2 is SVGIG in the germline V gene (reference sequence). With 2 bases removed from V and 10 bases from J, the gap between germline ends came to 11 bases.

The chain combines TRBV7-2 with TRBJ2-3; D is perhaps TRBD1 (5 bases). This CDR3 region has 13 residues. The V gene's germline CDR1 is SGHTA and CDR2 FQGNSA. The V end lost 4 bases, the J end lost 3 bases, and 8 bases lay between the germline ends. The CDR3 protein is CASSYSGTDTQYF. Here the CDR3 DNA reads TGTGCCAGCAGCTACTCAGGGACAGATACGCAGTATTTT.

The gene calls are TRBV30 and TRBJ2-6; D unresolved. The CDR3 consists of 12 residues. The V end lost 8 bases, the J end lost 0 bases, and 5 bases lay between the germline ends. Germline CDR1 and CDR2: GTSNPN and SVGIG (reference sequence). CDR3 nucleotide sequence: TGTGCCCTCAACTCTGGGGCCAACGTCCTGACTTTC. Translation: CALNSGANVLTF.

Of note for this clone: The junction differs from germline at one of its ends, possibly a read error. In the same sample, other DNA sequences code for this CDR3. The chain couples TRBV30 to TRBJ1-1; the D is unclear. The CDR3 spans 12 residues. Germline CDR1 GTSNPN, CDR2 SVGIG (reference sequence). Here the CDR3 reads CAWSPTNTEAFF. CDR3 DNA sequence: TGTGCCTGGAGTCCCACGAACACTGAAGCCTTCTTT.

The chain uses TRBV2 and TRBJ1-5; 7 bases match TRBD1. The V gene end was trimmed by 6 bases and the J gene end by 5 bases; junction bases not matched to a gene: 4. The germline V gene encodes CDR1 SNHLY and CDR2 FYNNEI. The CDR3 loop spans 13 amino acids. Here the CDR3 reads CASRDRDHQPQHF. CDR3 sequence (DNA): TGTGCCAGCAGAGACAGGGACCATCAGCCCCAGCATTTT.